The clone carrying this T cell receptor (beta chain) was counted ten times or more. No antigen is known for it. The CDR3 is 17 residues long. Losses at the gene ends were 4 bases for V and 0 bases for J; bases not matched to a gene: 11. Germline values: CDR1 ENHRY, CDR2 SYGVKD. This sample is part of a study of T cells in Graves' hyperthyroidism and ophthalmopathy. General study results and limits: The model anticipated ophthalmopathy a median about six months pre-onset.

The study enrolled patients aged 18 to 65 with newly diagnosed hyperthyroidism of under 2 months' duration. Blood was sampled at initial diagnosis of hyperthyroidism, prior to onset of any ophthalmopathy symptoms. What was amplified from RNA transcripts were TCR beta CDR3 regions. HTBI primers were the set used in a first-round RT-PCR of the TCR CDR3. TCRdb reprocessed the multiplex PCR reads with MiXCR, giving one entry per CDR3 protein. The sample has nearly 600,000 distinct CDR3 sequences; more than 11% are singletons. The receptor was derived from a woman in her 30s with Graves' hyperthyroidism that later progressed to Graves' ophthalmopathy. The source material was blood. V usage is TRBV10-3 and J usage is TRBJ1-2; 7 nucleotides line up with TRBD1. The CDR3 loop reads CAISGQGGRTSNYGYTF. The CDR3 DNA reads as TGTGCCATCAGTGGACAGGGAGGTCGTACATCTAACTATGGCTACACCTTC.